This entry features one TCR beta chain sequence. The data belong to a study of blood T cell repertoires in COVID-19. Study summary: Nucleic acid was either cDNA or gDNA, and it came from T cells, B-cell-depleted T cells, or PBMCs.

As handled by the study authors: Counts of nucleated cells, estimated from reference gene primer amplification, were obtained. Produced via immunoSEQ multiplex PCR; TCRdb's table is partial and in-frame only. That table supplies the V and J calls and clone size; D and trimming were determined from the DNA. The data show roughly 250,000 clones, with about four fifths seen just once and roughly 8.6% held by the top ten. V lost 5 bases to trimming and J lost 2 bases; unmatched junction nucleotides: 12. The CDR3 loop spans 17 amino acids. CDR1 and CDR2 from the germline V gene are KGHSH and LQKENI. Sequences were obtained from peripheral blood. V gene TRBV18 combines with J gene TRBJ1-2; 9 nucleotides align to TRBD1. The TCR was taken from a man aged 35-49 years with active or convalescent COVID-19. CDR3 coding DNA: TGTGCCAGCTCAAAGGCGGGACAGGGTCTTACCAACTATGGCTACACCTTC. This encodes CASSKAGQGLTNYGYTF.